The sequence of this TCR beta chain was determined in a study of CD8+CD57+ T cells in acquired aplastic anemia. The CDR3 length is 15 residues. Trimming at V came to 5 bases and at J to 4 bases, leaving 5 bases not matched to a gene. Germline loops: CDR1 SGHTA, CDR2 FQGNSA. Profiling that covered TCR beta VDJ and CDR3 relied on genomic DNA as its template. One entry per CDR3 protein, called by TCRdb with MiXCR from the reads. This table has some 170,000 distinct CDR3 sequences, more than 45% appearing once. There are many counts of this clonotype. The patients chosen for sequencing had shown expansion of CD8+CD57+ cells (detected by flow cytometry).

This chain uses TRBV7-2 with TRBJ2-3; 11 nucleotides agree with TRBD2. Source material: sorted CD4+, CD8+, or CD8+CD57+ T cells (not recorded which) from PBMCs. The receptor was isolated from a human donor with aplastic anemia. CDR3 nucleotide sequence: TGTGCCAGCAGCCCGACTAGCGGGGCCGCAGATACGCAGTATTTT. It encodes CASSPTSGAADTQYF.